Following are 10 T cell receptor beta chains from one sample sequenced in a study of PD-1 blockade in classical Hodgkin lymphoma. The table came from immunoSEQ multiplex PCR; TCRdb's copy has only in-frame clones and leaves some out. The sample includes over 85,000 clones, around nine tenths seen only once; the top ten take approximately 2.9%. Time point described: cycle 4 day 1 (C4D1), after 6 weeks of nivolumab. Patients all relapsed after autologous stem cell transplantation, and there was variation in brentuximab vedotin exposure. The sequencing used peripheral blood mononuclear cells (PBMCs), collected before the fourth cycle of nivolumab. These receptors originate from a human donor with classical Hodgkin lymphoma.

This sequence joins TRBV10-3 and TRBJ1-5; the D gene is possibly TRBD1 (6 bases). The CDR3 contains 14 residues. V was shortened by 4 bases and J by 2 bases, with 9 bases between the two germline ends. The germline V gene has CDR1 ENHRY and CDR2 SYGVKD. CDR3 sequence reads: CAISVDRGNQPQHF. The CDR3 DNA is TGTGCCATCAGTGTGGACAGAGGCAATCAGCCCCAGCATTTT.

The chain is built from TRBV7-9 and TRBJ1-1; weak D call: TRBD1 (5 bases). The CDR3 consists of 16 residues. CDR1 SEHNR and CDR2 FQNEAQ come from the germline V gene (reference sequence). Trimming pared 4 bases from V and 0 bases from J, leaving 15 bases between. The chain's CDR3 is CASSSERQSLNTEAFF. The CDR3 DNA reads as TGTGCCAGCAGCTCAGAAAGACAGAGCCTGAACACTGAAGCTTTCTTT. Complete variable domain (other parts from reference TRBV7-9 and TRBJ1-1): DTGVSQNPRHKITKRGQNVTFRCDPISEHNRLYWYRQTLGQGPEFLTYFQNEAQLEKSRLLSDRFSAERPKGSFSTLEIQRTEQGDSAMYLCASSSERQSLNTEAFFGQGTRLTVV.

J is TRBJ2-3 and V is TRBV5-6, with 13 bases fitting TRBD2. With V trimmed by 4 bases and J by 5 bases, 7 bases remained unmatched. Germline CDR1 SGHDT, CDR2 YYEEEE. The CDR3 covers 16 residues. The CDR3 is CASSLGLAGFGDTQYF. In DNA, the CDR3 is TGTGCCAGCAGCCTGGGACTAGCGGGGTTCGGAGATACGCAGTATTTT.

V gene TRBV14 combines with J gene TRBJ2-7; no clear D gene. The germline V gene encodes CDR1 SGHDN and CDR2 FVKESK. Trimming cost V 8 bases and J 3 bases, with 8 bases left between them. CDR3 length equals 11 residues. CDR3 loop: CASGNGYEQYF. Written as DNA, the CDR3 is TGTGCCAGCGGAAACGGCTACGAGCAGTACTTC.

The V gene is TRBV21-1, the J gene TRBJ1-5; the table's D gene call, TRBD1, was not cross checked with the DNA. TRBV21-1 is annotated as a pseudogene. This CDR3 comprises 16 residues. The CDR3 reads CASSDRRDRGYQPQHF. The CDR3 nucleotides are TGTGCCAGCAGTGATAGACGGGACAGGGGGTATCAGCCCCAGCATTTT.

The J gene is TRBJ2-1, the V gene TRBV6-1; 8 bases line up with TRBD2. There are 14 residues in the CDR3. In germline, CDR1 is MNHNS, CDR2 SASEGT. V gave up 3 bases and J gave up 9 bases; unmatched junction bases: 7. The CDR3 DNA sequence: TGTGCCAGCAGTGACTGGACGGGGGGGTTTGAGCAGTTCTTC. Protein product: CASSDWTGGFEQFF.

The V gene is TRBV30, the J gene TRBJ2-2; D gene unclear. Deletions cut 3 bases from V and 1 base from J, with 12 bases between. CDR1 and CDR2 from the germline V gene are GTSNPN and SVGIG (reference sequence). The CDR3 is 15 residues long. This chain's CDR3 is CAWRVGRLNTGELFF. DNA of the CDR3: TGTGCCTGGAGAGTTGGGCGTCTGAACACCGGGGAGCTGTTTTTT. The full variable domain, with the rest looked up from reference TRBV30 and TRBJ2-2, is SQTIHQWPATLVQPVGSPLSLECTVEGTSNPNLYWYRQAAGRGLQLLFYSVGIGQISSEVPQNLSASRPQDRQFILSSKKLLLSDSGFYLCAWRVGRLNTGELFFGEGSRLTVL.

V usage is TRBV2 and J usage is TRBJ2-4, with unresolved D. The CDR3 covers 14 residues. Germline V gene data show CDR1 as SNHLY and CDR2 as FYNNEI. Trimming shortened V by 3 bases and J by 0 bases, and 6 bases separated the two germline ends. The CDR3 spells CASSDVLAKNIQYF. DNA of the CDR3: TGTGCCAGCAGTGATGTTCTAGCCAAAAACATTCAGTACTTC.

The chain couples TRBV5-1 to TRBJ1-2, with D uncertain. Looked up from germline, CDR1 is SGHRS and CDR2 is YFSETQ. V lost 1 base and J lost 4, with 11 bases in between. This CDR3 contains 14 residues. As DNA, the CDR3 is TGCGCCAGCAGCTTGAATACGGCTACCTATGGCTACACCTTC. Encoded protein: CASSLNTATYGYTF.

This clone showed up just once. The rearrangement joins TRBV6-5 to TRBJ1-2; 8 bases map to TRBD1. From germline, CDR1 is MNHEY and CDR2 SVGAGI. CDR3 length: 15 residues. The ends lost 3 bases at V and 2 bases at J; junction bases unmatched: 5. Here the CDR3 reads CASSYLTGGNYGYTF. CDR3 bases: TGTGCCAGCAGTTATTTAACAGGGGGAAACTATGGCTACACCTTC.